This T cell receptor (beta chain) was obtained from a study of T cells after yellow fever vaccination (dated 2019 in TCRdb). A note on the overall study: The SMART-Seq v4 Ultra Low Input RNA kit was used to prepare libraries from fractions with low cell numbers. The cohort comprised two healthy male donors, one aged 18 to 30 and one aged 30 to 40 years. To follow T-cell clones before and after both primary and booster YFV17D yellow fever vaccination, bulk TCR alpha and beta repertoires underwent longitudinal sequencing. Blood samples were taken at several timepoints before and after primary and secondary immunization, and bulk PBMC replicates and cell subsets were isolated.

Trimming removed 0 bases from V and 2 bases from J, leaving 5 bases between the germline ends. In the germline V gene (reference sequence), CDR1 corresponds to LNHNV and CDR2 to YYDKDF. The CDR3 covers 13 residues, taking in both the cysteine and the phenylalanine. Of all the DNA, just the CDR3 is kept, 39 bases in frame from base 1. This clonotype has just a few counts. The clone's antigen remains unknown. One base away there is no much larger clone; base qualities are not given. According to the study, the label for this sample's treatment or condition signals: live attenuated yellow fever vaccine strain. At every blood-draw timepoint, two biological replicates of bulk PBMCs were collected. PBMCs were isolated from peripheral blood using a standard Ficoll-Paque protocol. TriZol was used to extract RNA from bulk PBMCs, from CD4 and CD8 fractions, and from dextramer-positive and dextramer-negative fractions.

TCR cDNA was synthesized by 5'RACE template switching, which introduced a universal primer site and unique molecular identifiers. cDNA synthesis was primed from both the TCR alpha and TCR beta constant segments. Libraries were amplified in two PCR steps, with sample barcodes and sequencing adapters added in the second step. Libraries were sequenced on Illumina HiSeq 2500 (2x100 bp) or NovaSeq (2x150 bp). Per the authors' processing: MIGEC was used to demultiplex reads and collapse the reads into UMI consensus sequences, and MiXCR was used for V(D)J alignment. Clonotypes responding to the vaccine were identified with edgeR on replicate PBMC samples, with the criteria of FDR below 0.01 and a log2 fold change above 5 up to day 15. Each bulk clonotype was labeled CD4 or CD8 based on which sequenced repertoire, CD4 or CD8, contained the clonotype at higher abundance. TCRdb applied fastp at Q25 and MiXCR to the public reads, then kept only in-frame beta chains. A single entry per CDR3 protein holds the most common genes and DNA from its merged rows. The V and J calls shown here were made by TCRdb, not taken from the authors' results. This sample is represented by approximately 550,000 distinct CDR3 sequences; about 19% of them were singletons. The top ten constitute roughly 13% of the sample.

Paper-wide results and their limitations: The secondary T-cell response was found to be weaker but faster than the primary response, with a peak reached on day 5 rather than on day 15. Only two donors were included in the study, so the extent to which the findings can be generalized is limited. Computational filtering was needed because FACS-sorted repertoires could contain abundant contaminating clonotypes from the bulk population. Most clones expanded after primary vaccination (around 96% of CD4 and roughly 90% of CD8) were re-detected after the booster, suggesting that broad memory maintenance occurred. A small share of clonotypes was detected in both CD4 and CD8 compartments, with the overlap likely arising from convergent recombination.

The chain couples TRBV15 to TRBJ2-7; the D gene assignment is ambiguous. The TCR originated in a young man who received the YFV17D yellow fever vaccine. Source: PBMCs, taken 15 days after the yellow fever booster vaccination. The CDR3 reads CATSRDNPYEQYF. The DNA sequence follows: TGTGCCACCAGCAGAGATAACCCCTACGAGCAGTACTTC.